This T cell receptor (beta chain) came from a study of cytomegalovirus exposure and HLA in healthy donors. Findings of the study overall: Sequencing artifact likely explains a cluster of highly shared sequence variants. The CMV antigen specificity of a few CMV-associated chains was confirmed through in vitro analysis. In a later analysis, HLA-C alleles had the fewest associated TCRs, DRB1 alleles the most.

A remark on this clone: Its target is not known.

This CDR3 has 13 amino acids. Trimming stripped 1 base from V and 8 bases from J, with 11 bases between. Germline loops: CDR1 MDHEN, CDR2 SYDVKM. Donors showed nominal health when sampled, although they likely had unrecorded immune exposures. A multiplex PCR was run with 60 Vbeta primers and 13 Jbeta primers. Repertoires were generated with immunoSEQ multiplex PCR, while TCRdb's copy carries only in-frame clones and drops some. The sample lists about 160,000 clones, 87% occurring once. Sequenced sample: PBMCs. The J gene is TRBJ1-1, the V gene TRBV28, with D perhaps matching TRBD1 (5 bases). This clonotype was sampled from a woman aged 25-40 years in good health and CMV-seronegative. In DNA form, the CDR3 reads TGTGCCAGCAGTTTATTCCGGGGGGGGGAAGCTTTCTTT. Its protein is CASSLFRGGEAFF.